This TCR beta chain was retrieved from a study of CD8 T cells in Susac syndrome. The germline V and J ends were trimmed by 1 base and 4 bases, with 13 bases remaining between them. Germline CDR1 reads LGHDT; CDR2 reads YNNKEL (reference sequence). CDR3 length: 15 amino acids. The RNA, roughly 0.45 to 1 ug, was put through reverse transcription using random hexamers. TCRdb fed the immunoSEQ multiplex PCR reads into MiXCR, producing one record per CDR3 protein. This sample yields roughly 130,000 distinct CDR3 sequences, of which 90% to 95% are seen a single time; 0.12% belongs to the top ten. Healthy donors were controls matched for age and sex.

The chain uses TRBV3-1 and TRBJ1-2; no reliable D call. Sequenced: CD4+ T cells from PBMCs. This TCR was recovered from a human donor in good health. This CDR3 reads CASSQVTRQLYGYTF. Written as DNA, the CDR3 is TGTGCCAGCAGCCAAGTTACACGCCAGCTCTATGGCTACACCTTC.